A single sample gave rise to the 23 T cell receptor beta chains below, sequenced in a study of cytomegalovirus exposure and HLA in healthy donors. This PCR relied on a set of 60 Vbeta primers and 13 Jbeta primers. Some clones are missing from TCRdb's copy, which holds only in-frame ones; the method was immunoSEQ multiplex PCR. The table includes about 180,000 clones, over 60% detected once. Sequenced material: PBMCs. These receptors were obtained from a man between 18 and 29 years old in good health and CMV-seronegative.

The J gene is TRBJ1-1, the V gene TRBV28; 9 nucleotides align to TRBD1. CDR1 MDHEN and CDR2 SYDVKM come from the germline V gene. The CDR3 is 15 residues long. V was pared by 6 bases and J by 5 bases, with 10 bases of the junction left unmatched. CDR3 sequence reads: CASSDSGQGGTEAFF. For the CDR3, the DNA is TGTGCCAGCAGCGATTCGGGACAGGGCGGAACTGAAGCTTTCTTT. Variable domain in full (rest from reference TRBV28 and TRBJ1-1): DVKVTQSSRYLVKRTGEKVFLECVQDMDHENMFWYRQDPGLGLRLIYFSYDVKMKEKGDIPEGYSVSREKKERFSLILESASTNQTSMYLCASSDSGQGGTEAFFGQGTRLTVV.

This chain uses TRBV9 with TRBJ1-3; D gene ambiguous. V lost 7 bases and J lost 3, with 5 bases in between. This CDR3 region has 11 residues. Germline CDR1 reads SGDLS; CDR2 reads YYNGEE. The CDR3 loop is CASSNGNTIYF. DNA of the CDR3: TGTGCCAGCTCCAATGGAAACACCATATATTTT.

V usage is TRBV20-1 and J usage is TRBJ2-3, with 8 bases lining up with TRBD2. The CDR3 sequence is 11 residues long. Per the germline V gene, CDR1 is DFQATT and CDR2 is SNEGSKA (reference sequence). J was trimmed by 12 bases and V by 7 bases; bases with no gene match: 9. Here the CDR3 DNA reads TGCAGTGGCGTAGCGGGGATTGCACAGTATTTT. This sequence encodes CSGVAGIAQYF.

This clone has more than one count but fewer than ten. The chain employs TRBV27 and TRBJ1-1; D may be TRBD1 (5 bases). Trimming took off 10 bases at V and 5 bases at J, with 11 bases between the two ends. Looked up from germline, CDR1 is MNHEY and CDR2 is SMNVEV (reference sequence). The CDR3 covers 11 residues. CDR3 region: CATERGTEAFF. The DNA for the CDR3 is TGTGCCACCGAAAGGGGTACTGAAGCTTTCTTT.

This chain connects TRBV5-1 to TRBJ2-7; 12 bases map to TRBD2. The CDR3 length is 15 residues. Germline V CDR1 and CDR2: SGHRS, YFSETQ. Losses at the gene ends were 2 bases for V and 6 bases for J; bases not matched to a gene: 6. Written as DNA, the CDR3 is TGCGCCAGCAGCTTCGCTAGCGGGGGGGTTTTCGAGCAGTACTTC. It translates to CASSFASGGVFEQYF.

This chain joins TRBV5-1 and TRBJ2-1; 7 bases are a match to TRBD2. The CDR3 extends over 15 amino acids. Germline trimming cut 3 bases from V and 4 bases from J; bases unmatched to any gene: 7. In germline, CDR1 is SGHRS, CDR2 YFSETQ. The CDR3 loop reads CASSSSGREYNEQFF. The DNA for the CDR3 is TGCGCCAGCAGCTCTTCTGGGCGGGAGTACAATGAGCAGTTCTTC.

V usage is TRBV5-1 and J usage is TRBJ2-3; 12 positions agree with TRBD2. Germline V lookup: CDR1 SGHRS, CDR2 YFSETQ. CDR3 size: 19 residues. Trimming took 1 base from V and 0 from J; bases not matched to a gene: 9. CDR3 coding DNA: TGCGCCAGCAGCTTGAGGACTAGCGGGGAATACACTAGCACAGATACGCAGTATTTT. Translating it yields CASSLRTSGEYTSTDTQYF.

The rearrangement uses TRBV5-4 and TRBJ1-1; D is perhaps TRBD1 (5 bases). The CDR3 extends over 15 amino acids. Per germline, CDR1 SGHNT and CDR2 YYREEE (reference sequence). V lost 1 base and J 11 bases, leaving 21 bases between the germline ends. CDR3 nucleotide sequence: TGTGCCAGCAGCTTGTTCATGGGCTCGGGGGGAGGGGCTTTCTTT. Amino acid sequence: CASSLFMGSGGGAFF.

Written as DNA, the CDR3 is TGTGCCAGCAGCGTAGACCGGGGAGGGCCAGATACGCAGTATTTT. Its translation is CASSVDRGGPDTQYF. V is TRBV9 and J is TRBJ2-3; the match to TRBD2 covers 7 bases. V lost 0 bases to trimming and J lost 4 bases; unmatched junction nucleotides: 5. The germline V gene encodes CDR1 SGDLS and CDR2 YYNGEE. The CDR3 is 15 residues long.

The chain recombines TRBV5-8 with TRBJ1-5; possible D gene TRBD1, 5 bases. The V and J ends lost 0 bases and 1 base respectively, with 11 bases between them. The CDR3 runs 16 residues. Germline CDR1 and CDR2: SGHTS and YDEGEE. This CDR3 reads CASSLELGLSNQPQHF. DNA of the CDR3: TGTGCCAGCAGCTTGGAATTGGGGCTAAGCAATCAGCCCCAGCATTTT.

This clone came up once. This chain uses TRBV18 with TRBJ2-7; the D is unclear. The V end lost 0 bases, the J end lost 4 bases, and 13 bases lay between the germline ends. Germline V CDR1 and CDR2: KGHSH, LQKENI. This CDR3 has 15 amino acids. For the CDR3, the DNA is TGTGCCAGCTCACCACCGTTCCGTGCAGTTTACGAGCAGTACTTC. This sequence encodes CASSPPFRAVYEQYF.

This clone was found a few times. The chain links TRBV2 to TRBJ2-5; tentative D call: TRBD1 (6 bases). This CDR3 comprises 13 residues. CDR1 and CDR2 from the germline V gene are SNHLY and FYNNEI. Trimming left V 4 bases short and J 5 bases short, with 11 bases between. The CDR3 coding sequence is TGTGCCAGCAGTGCCGCTAGGGGGGAGACCCAGTACTTC. This gives the protein CASSAARGETQYF.

The J gene is TRBJ1-1, the V gene TRBV6-5; the D gene is possibly TRBD1 (6 bases). CDR1 and CDR2 (germline): MNHEY, SVGAGI. This CDR3 is built from 14 residues. V lost 4 bases to trimming and J lost 7 bases, with 16 bases between them. The CDR3 protein is CASSLWQGLSEAFF. The CDR3 nucleotides are TGTGCCAGCAGTTTATGGCAGGGGCTGAGTGAAGCTTTCTTT.

The rearrangement joins TRBV18 to TRBJ1-2, with 7 positions matching TRBD1. The CDR3 consists of 14 residues. Germline V gene sequence: CDR1 KGHSH, CDR2 LQKENI. Unmatched junction bases numbered 10, after V lost 9 bases and J lost 3 bases. CDR3 DNA sequence: TGTGCCAGTACAGGACAACAGGGGCACTATGGCTACACCTTC. Residues: CASTGQQGHYGYTF.

V is TRBV23-1 and J is TRBJ2-5; 8 bases align to TRBD1. Being an ORF, TRBV23-1 has a function that is uncertain. The CDR3 runs to 15 residues. The V gene end was trimmed by 4 bases and the J gene end by 3 bases; junction bases not matched to a gene: 7. CDR3 bases: TGCGCCAGCAGTCTCCTAGGACAGGGCGAAGAGACCCAGTACTTC. It specifies CASSLLGQGEETQYF.

The chain combines TRBV2 with TRBJ2-1; no clear D. The length of the CDR3 is 13 residues. Trimming took off 4 bases at V and 6 bases at J, with 10 bases between the two ends. The germline gives CDR1 SNHLY, CDR2 FYNNEI. CDR3 amino acids: CASSVRPGNEQFF. The CDR3 DNA sequence: TGTGCCAGCAGTGTGCGGCCCGGCAATGAGCAGTTCTTC.

The chain combines TRBV27 with TRBJ2-3, with TRBD2 matching 7 bases. Germline V CDR1 and CDR2: MNHEY, SMNVEV (reference sequence). Unmatched junction bases numbered 14, after V lost 8 bases and J lost 6 bases. The length of the CDR3 is 15 residues. The CDR3 loop reads CASGSRGVGWDTQYF. CDR3 DNA: TGTGCCAGCGGCTCCCGGGGGGTGGGTTGGGATACGCAGTATTTT.

This clone was recorded only once. The J gene is TRBJ1-5, the V gene TRBV9; tentatively, D is TRBD1 (5 bases). CDR1 and CDR2 from the germline V gene are SGDLS and YYNGEE. The germline V and J ends were trimmed by 3 bases and 2 bases, with 9 bases remaining between them. This CDR3 has 14 residues. The CDR3 sequence is CASSGQGGNQPQHF. The CDR3 DNA follows: TGTGCCAGCAGCGGGCAGGGTGGCAATCAGCCCCAGCATTTT.

The rearrangement joins TRBV19 to TRBJ2-7; D remains unclear. Germline CDR1 LNHDA, CDR2 SQIVND (reference sequence). The germline V and J ends were trimmed by 3 bases and 3 bases, with 6 bases remaining between them. The CDR3 totals 12 residues. CDR3 sequence: CASSINGYEQYF. CDR3 nucleotide sequence: TGTGCCAGTAGTATTAACGGCTACGAGCAGTACTTC.

Regarding this clone: The sample contains more than one DNA sequence encoding this CDR3. This chain connects TRBV5-1 to TRBJ1-5, with D tentatively TRBD1 (5 bases). Germline V gene data show CDR1 as SGHRS and CDR2 as YFSETQ. V lost 0 bases, J lost 4 bases, and 5 bases lay in between. The CDR3 is 13 residues long. The CDR3 region is CASSLAGNQPQHF. CDR3 DNA sequence: TGCGCCAGCAGCTTGGCAGGGAATCAGCCCCAGCATTTT.

This clone appeared a single time. This chain joins TRBV27 and TRBJ2-3; D may be TRBD1 (5 bases). The CDR3 runs 15 residues. Trimming left V 0 bases short and J 3 bases short, with 10 bases between. From germline, CDR1 is MNHEY and CDR2 SMNVEV (reference sequence). The DNA of the CDR3 is TGTGCCAGCAGTTTATCGCAGGGCCGGACAGATACGCAGTATTTT. Translating it yields CASSLSQGRTDTQYF.

The chain is built from TRBV7-9 and TRBJ1-3; D unclear. The germline V gene has CDR1 SEHNR and CDR2 FQNEAQ (reference sequence). V was clipped by 2 bases and J by 0 bases, with 11 bases between them. The CDR3 spans 16 residues. In nucleotides, the CDR3 is TGTGCCAGCAGCTTAACAGACCCAAGCTCTGGAAACACCATATATTTT. As protein: CASSLTDPSSGNTIYF. Based on the CDR3 plus reference TRBV7-9 and TRBJ1-3, the full variable domain is DTGVSQNPRHKITKRGQNVTFRCDPISEHNRLYWYRQTLGQGPEFLTYFQNEAQLEKSRLLSDRFSAERPKGSFSTLEIQRTEQGDSAMYLCASSLTDPSSGNTIYFGEGSWLTVV.

The rearrangement uses TRBV5-1 and TRBJ1-1, with a tentative D call TRBD1 (6 bases). CDR1 is SGHRS and CDR2 is YFSETQ in the germline V gene. The CDR3 is 16 residues long. V lost 0 bases and J lost 1, with 13 bases in between. CDR3 sequence (DNA): TGCGCCAGCAGCTTGGGAAACAGGGTAAGGAACACTGAAGCTTTCTTT. This codes for CASSLGNRVRNTEAFF.